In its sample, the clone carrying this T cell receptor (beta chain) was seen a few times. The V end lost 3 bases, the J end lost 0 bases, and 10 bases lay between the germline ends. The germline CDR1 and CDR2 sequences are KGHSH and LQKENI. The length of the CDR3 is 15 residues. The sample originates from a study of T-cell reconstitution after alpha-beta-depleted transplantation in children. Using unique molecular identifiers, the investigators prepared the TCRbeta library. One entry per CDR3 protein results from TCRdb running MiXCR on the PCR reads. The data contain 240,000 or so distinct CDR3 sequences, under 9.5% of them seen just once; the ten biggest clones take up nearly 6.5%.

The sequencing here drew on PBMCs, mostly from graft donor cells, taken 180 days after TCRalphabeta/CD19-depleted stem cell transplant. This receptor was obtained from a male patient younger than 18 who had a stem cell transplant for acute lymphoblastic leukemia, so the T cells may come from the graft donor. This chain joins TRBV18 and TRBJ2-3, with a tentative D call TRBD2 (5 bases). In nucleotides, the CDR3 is TGTGCCAGCTCACCTCCTGGGAGAAGCACAGATACGCAGTATTTT. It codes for CASSPPGRSTDTQYF.